The following is a T cell receptor (beta chain) sequence with its context. The antigen remains unidentified. This record belongs to a study of early T cells in non-severe SARS-CoV-2 infection. The overall study: Sequencing was performed on bulk RNA from unsorted whole blood, leaving chains unpaired. Study results and limitations: Anti-spike CD8 specificities were favored by VDJdb matching, whose results missed private and CD4 specificities.

CDR1 MNHEY and CDR2 SVGAGI come from the germline V gene. The length of the CDR3 is 12 residues. The V end was cut by 5 bases, the J end by 1 base, with 3 bases between. Unique molecular identifiers tagged individual cDNA molecules. TCRdb re-called the 5' RACE reads with MiXCR, one entry per CDR3 protein. Of some 40,000 distinct CDR3 sequences listed, roughly 4.7% are singletons. The chain recombines TRBV6-5 with TRBJ1-3; D gene ambiguous. The sequenced material came from whole blood. This TCR came from an adult who was a healthcare worker with PCR-confirmed SARS-CoV-2 infection or an uninfected control (not recorded which). The DNA of the CDR3 is TGTGCCAGCAGTCCGTCTGGAAACACCATATATTTT. Its protein is CASSPSGNTIYF.